Listed below are T cell receptor beta chains from one sample, sequenced in a study of cytomegalovirus exposure and HLA in healthy donors. TCRdb's copy holds only in-frame clones and misses some; the assay was immunoSEQ multiplex PCR. Of approximately 100,000 clones listed, roughly three fifths are singletons. The sequenced material came from PBMCs. The receptors were gathered from a man aged 30 to 45 in good health and CMV-seropositive. CDR3s include the opening cysteine and the closing phenylalanine or tryptophan. The order of the fields is clone size, D gene, J gene, V gene, CDR3 protein, CDR3 DNA. D genes are given only for firm matches. Expanded clones get a size class; other rows say once, few or many, or leave the size out.

- | - | TRBJ2-3 | TRBV5-1 | CASSLEADKTDTQYF | TGCGCCAGCAGCTTGGAGGCGGATAAGACAGATACGCAGTATTTT
- | TRBD2 | TRBJ2-2 | TRBV4-1 | CASSQIGLAGGPGTGELFF | TGCGCCAGCAGCCAGATTGGGCTAGCGGGGGGGCCGGGGACCGGGGAGCTGTTTTTT
- | TRBD1 | TRBJ2-7 | TRBV30 | CAWGQAGEQYF | TGTGCCTGGGGACAGGCGGGCGAGCAGTACTTC
- | - | TRBJ2-2 | TRBV7-2 | CASSLRQVMNTGELFF | TGTGCCAGCAGCTTACGACAGGTGATGAACACCGGGGAGCTGTTTTTT
- | - | TRBJ2-7 | TRBV9 | CASSVGQTYEQYF | TGTGCCAGCAGCGTAGGACAGACCTACGAGCAGTACTTC
- | TRBD1 | TRBJ2-7 | TRBV5-1 | CASSSFRDRGSYEQYF | TGCGCCAGCAGCTCGTTCCGGGACAGGGGATCCTACGAGCAGTACTTC
few | TRBD1 | TRBJ1-1 | TRBV5-1 | CASSGQGAGTEAFF | TGCGCCAGCAGCGGACAGGGGGCGGGTACTGAAGCTTTCTTT
- | - | TRBJ2-7 | TRBV21-1 | CASRYSYEQYF | TGTGCCAGCAGGTACTCCTACGAGCAGTACTTC
- | - | TRBJ1-1 | TRBV4-1 | CASSQGGGLNTEAFF | TGCGCCAGCAGCCAGGGAGGGGGACTGAACACTGAAGCTTTCTTT
- | TRBD2 | TRBJ2-7 | TRBV5-1 | CASRPTTSGVYEQYF | TGCGCCAGCAGACCCACGACTAGCGGGGTATACGAGCAGTACTTC
- | - | TRBJ1-2 | TRBV7-2 | CASTPGRLYGYTF | TGTGCCAGCACCCCAGGCCGCCTATATGGCTACACCTTC
- | - | TRBJ2-2 | TRBV10-1 | CASSESGGTGELFF | TGCGCCAGCAGTGAGTCGGGGGGAACCGGGGAGCTGTTTTTT
few | - | TRBJ1-4 | TRBV13 | CASSSLDKGATNEKLFF | TGTGCCAGCAGCTCGCTGGACAAAGGGGCAACTAATGAAAAACTGTTTTTT
- | - | TRBJ1-1 | TRBV5-6 | CASSRFGDTEAFF | TGTGCCAGCAGCAGGTTCGGGGACACTGAAGCTTTCTTT
once | - | TRBJ1-1 | TRBV19 | CASSMGAGGLTEAFF | TGTGCCAGTAGTATGGGGGCGGGGGGTTTAACTGAAGCTTTCTTT
- | TRBD1 | TRBJ1-1 | TRBV27 | CASNPGTGGRDTEAFF | TGTGCCAGCAACCCCGGGACAGGGGGCAGAGACACTGAAGCTTTCTTT
- | - | TRBJ2-7 | TRBV15 | CATSRGTDYEQYF | TGTGCCACCAGCAGAGGGACTGATTACGAGCAGTACTTC
- | - | TRBJ1-2 | TRBV6-5 | CASSYVAEIYGYTF | TGTGCCAGCAGTTACGTGGCGGAAATCTATGGCTACACCTTC
- | - | TRBJ2-7 | TRBV7-9 | CASSLEVRGLSEQYF | TGTGCCAGCAGCTTAGAGGTGCGGGGGCTTAGCGAGCAGTACTTC
- | - | TRBJ2-6 | TRBV6-6 | CASSPEAGANVLTF | TGTGCCAGCAGTCCGGAGGCTGGGGCCAACGTCCTGACTTTC
- | - | TRBJ2-6 | TRBV11-2 | CASRSLETNVLTF | TGTGCCAGCAGATCCTTGGAGACCAACGTCCTGACTTTC
- | TRBD2 | TRBJ2-3 | TRBV6-4 | CASARTSGGASDTQYF | TGTGCCAGCGCCAGGACTAGCGGGGGGGCATCAGATACGCAGTATTTT
- | TRBD2 | TRBJ2-5 | TRBV29-1 | CSVAGSGGPEETQYF | TGCAGCGTTGCCGGGAGCGGGGGGCCCGAAGAGACCCAGTACTTC
- | - | TRBJ2-1 | TRBV10-2 | CASSESSSSYNEQFF | TGCGCCAGCAGTGAGTCTTCGAGCTCCTACAATGAGCAGTTCTTC
- | TRBD1 | TRBJ1-1 | TRBV11-3 | CASSAMDRVNTEAFF | TGTGCCAGCAGCGCCATGGACAGGGTGAACACTGAAGCTTTCTTT
- | TRBD1 | TRBJ1-4 | TRBV27 | CASSLGGGTGNEKLFF | TGTGCCAGCAGTTTAGGAGGGGGCACGGGCAATGAAAAACTGTTTTTT
- | - | TRBJ2-7 | TRBV5-4 | CASSPGGGGPRDEQYF | TGTGCCAGCAGCCCGGGGGGAGGGGGGCCCAGAGACGAGCAGTACTTC
- | - | TRBJ1-6 | TRBV6-1 | CAISEFPQLHYNSPLHF | TGTGCCATCAGTGAGTTCCCCCAGTTACACTATAATTCACCCCTCCACTTT
once | TRBD1 | TRBJ2-1 | TRBV19 | CASSMTGVEQFF | TGTGCCAGTAGTATGACAGGGGTTGAGCAGTTCTTC
- | - | TRBJ1-1 | TRBV5-1 | CASSLSITGTEAFF | TGCGCCAGCAGCTTGTCGATAACGGGGACTGAAGCTTTCTTT
- | TRBD1 | TRBJ2-7 | TRBV7-6 | CASSYRTGDEQYF | TGTGCCAGCAGCTATCGGACAGGGGACGAGCAGTACTTC
- | - | TRBJ1-3 | TRBV4-1 | CASSQDPGRGNTIYF | TGCGCCAGCAGCCAAGACCCGGGAAGAGGAAACACCATATATTTT
few | - | TRBJ2-2 | TRBV4-1 | CASSQAPSLAGELFF | TGCGCCAGCAGCCAAGCCCCCAGCCTAGCCGGGGAGCTGTTTTTT
few | TRBD1 | TRBJ1-2 | TRBV19 | CASSRDRFVGYTF | TGTGCCAGTAGTAGGGACAGGTTTGTTGGCTACACCTTC
- | - | TRBJ1-2 | TRBV5-1 | CASSPGHPYGYTF | TGCGCCAGCAGCCCTGGGCATCCTTATGGCTACACCTTC
- | - | TRBJ2-2 | TRBV15 | CATSRLQGGELFF | TGTGCCACCAGCAGATTACAGGGCGGGGAGCTGTTTTTT
- | - | TRBJ2-3 | TRBV7-9 | CASSRTSIADTQYF | TGTGCCAGCAGCCGCACTAGCATCGCAGATACGCAGTATTTT
few | - | TRBJ1-4 | TRBV7-9 | CASSFDSPRDEKLFF | TGTGCCAGCAGCTTTGACAGCCCCAGGGATGAAAAACTGTTTTTT
- | - | TRBJ1-1 | TRBV5-8 | CASSFGGANTEAFF | TGTGCCAGCAGCTTCGGGGGGGCGAACACTGAAGCTTTCTTT
- | TRBD2 | TRBJ2-7 | TRBV27 | CASSYAGGSNEQYF | TGTGCCAGCAGTTACGCGGGGGGGAGTAACGAGCAGTACTTC
- | - | TRBJ1-1 | TRBV11-2 | CASSLAPRGGRRNTEAFF | TGTGCCAGCAGCTTAGCCCCGCGCGGGGGCCGGAGGAACACTGAAGCTTTCTTT
- | - | TRBJ1-1 | TRBV13 | CASSHDAEGTEAFF | TGTGCCAGCAGCCACGATGCGGAGGGCACTGAAGCTTTCTTT